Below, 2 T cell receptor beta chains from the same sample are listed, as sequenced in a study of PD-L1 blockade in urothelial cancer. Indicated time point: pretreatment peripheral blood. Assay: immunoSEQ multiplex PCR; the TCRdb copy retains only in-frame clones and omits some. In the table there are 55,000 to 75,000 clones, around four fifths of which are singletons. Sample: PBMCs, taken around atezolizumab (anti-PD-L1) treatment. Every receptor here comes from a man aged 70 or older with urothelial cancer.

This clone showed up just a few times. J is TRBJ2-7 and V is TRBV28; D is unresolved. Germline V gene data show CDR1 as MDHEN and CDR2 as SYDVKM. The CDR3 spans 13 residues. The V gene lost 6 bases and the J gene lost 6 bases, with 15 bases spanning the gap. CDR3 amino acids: CASSLGSSPEQYF. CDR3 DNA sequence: TGTGCCAGCAGCCTTGGCTCGTCCCCCGAGCAGTACTTC.

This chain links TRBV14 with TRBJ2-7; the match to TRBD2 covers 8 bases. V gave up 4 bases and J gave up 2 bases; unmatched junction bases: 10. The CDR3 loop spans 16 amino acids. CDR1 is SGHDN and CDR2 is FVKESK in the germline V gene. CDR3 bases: TGTGCCAGCAGCCTCGTTAGCGGGATCTCTCCCTACGAGCAGTACTTC. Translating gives CASSLVSGISPYEQYF.